What follows is one T cell receptor (beta chain) and its context. The data derive from a study of metastatic and nonmetastatic thyroid tumors. At the level of the study: It was across blood and tumor or nodule tissue from malignant and benign thyroid patients that repertoires were compared.

Original processing methods: Variation in CDR3 across clinicopathological groups served as the basis for constructing a distant-metastasis classifier in papillary thyroid cancer. TCRdb re-called the PCR reads with MiXCR. TCRdb, not the authors, supplied the V and J calls. The sample gives about 18,000 clones, about 25% of which show up once; more than 9% is in the top ten. The ends were cut back, 2 bases at V and 3 bases at J, with 5 bases in the middle. This CDR3 contains 13 residues. From germline, CDR1 is SGDLS and CDR2 YYNGEE. Thyroid surgery had not been preceded by any treatment in any patient. V usage is TRBV9 and J usage is TRBJ2-2; tentatively, D is TRBD2 (5 bases). The receptor was isolated from a female donor with papillary thyroid cancer or a benign thyroid nodule (not recorded which). Some clones in this sample may be carry-over from other donors' samples. Sequencing was done on a sample of adjacent normal tissue. Here the CDR3 DNA reads TGTGCCAGCAGCGTTAGCGACACCGGGGAGCTGTTTTTT. It codes for CASSVSDTGELFF.